This T cell receptor (beta chain) was captured in a study of blood T cell repertoires in COVID-19. Whole-study context: COVID-19 samples, acute and convalescent, were from the United States, Italy and Spain.

Produced via immunoSEQ multiplex PCR; TCRdb's table is partial and in-frame only. The sample yields fewer than 150,000 clones, roughly 87% seen once. CDR1 and CDR2 (germline): SGHTA, FQGTGA. CDR3 size: 16 residues. V lost 1 base, J lost 6 bases, and 11 bases stayed unmatched. The clonotype was recovered from a human donor in a cohort sampled during active COVID-19. Sequencing input: peripheral blood. The V gene is TRBV7-3, the J gene TRBJ2-7; the match to TRBD2 covers 8 bases. CDR3 sequence: CASSLIPGGGKGEQYF. The CDR3 DNA reads as TGTGCCAGCAGCTTAATCCCTGGCGGGGGGAAAGGCGAGCAGTACTTC.